This T cell receptor beta chain was found in a study of T cell changes during pregnancy in multiple sclerosis. CDR1 and CDR2 (germline): MDHEN, SYDVKM. The trim removed 2 bases at V and 2 bases at J, leaving 3 bases unmatched. The CDR3 has 15 amino acids. Clones were read by immunoSEQ multiplex PCR, and TCRdb kept only the in-frame ones, dropping some. Of 35,000 to 50,000 clones listed, more than 90% are singletons. This chain connects TRBV28 to TRBJ2-3; 8 bases agree with TRBD2. This TCR derives from a female donor with multiple sclerosis, enrolled in a pregnancy study. The input for sequencing was CD8+ T cells from peripheral blood mononuclear cells, taken in the third trimester of pregnancy. This CDR3 reads CASSLDSGTTDTQYF. CDR3 sequence (DNA): TGTGCCAGCAGTTTAGATAGCGGGACCACAGATACGCAGTATTTT.